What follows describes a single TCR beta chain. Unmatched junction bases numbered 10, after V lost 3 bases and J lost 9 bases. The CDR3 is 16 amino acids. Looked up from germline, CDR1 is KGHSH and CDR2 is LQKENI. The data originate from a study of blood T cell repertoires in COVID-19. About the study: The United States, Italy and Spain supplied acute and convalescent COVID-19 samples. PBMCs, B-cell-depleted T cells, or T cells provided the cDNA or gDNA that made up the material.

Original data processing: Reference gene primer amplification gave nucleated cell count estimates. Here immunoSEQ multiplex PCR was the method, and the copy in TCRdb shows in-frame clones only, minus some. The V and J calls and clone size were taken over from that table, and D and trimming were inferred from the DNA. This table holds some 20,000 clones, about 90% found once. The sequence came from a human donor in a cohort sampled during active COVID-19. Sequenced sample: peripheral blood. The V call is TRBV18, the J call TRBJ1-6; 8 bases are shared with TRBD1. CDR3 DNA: TGTGCCAGCTCACCCGACCTCCCAGGGGGCGGTTCACCCCTCCACTTT. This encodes CASSPDLPGGGSPLHF.